This TCR beta chain comes out of a study of CD8+ T cells in alopecia areata. On the study more broadly: Tofacitinib ran 6 to 18 months, followed by 6 months off drug. Study outcomes and limitations: Against the mouse data, patients shared TCRs less clearly, possibly for HLA reasons.

Sequencing used cDNA as its template, made by extracting RNA and reverse transcribing it. The assay was immunoSEQ multiplex PCR, and TCRdb's table has in-frame clones only and misses some. The data hold more than 90,000 clones, with around 50% observed a single time. Treatment reported: oral pan-JAK inhibitor, 5-10 mg twice daily. This clone was counted a few times. Its target is not known. V was trimmed by 5 bases and J by 3 bases, leaving 11 bases between them. Germline V lookup: CDR1 SGHTA, CDR2 FQGNSA. CDR3 size: 13 residues. The TCR sequence derives from a human donor with alopecia areata. This chain links TRBV7-2 with TRBJ2-7; the D gene is possibly TRBD2 (5 bases). The specimen comprised CD8+ T cells sorted from blood, sampled at week 24, from a patient treated with tofacitinib. This CDR3 reads CASSSGPNYEQYF. The CDR3 DNA reads as TGTGCCAGCAGCAGCGGACCCAACTACGAGCAGTACTTC.